The 4 T cell receptor delta chains presented below share a single source sample, sequenced in a study of γδ T cells in repeated Plasmodium falciparum infection. Vgamma9/Vdelta2+ and Vdelta2-negative gammadelta T cells were flow-sorted from PBMC for bulk sequencing. TCRdb processed the multiplex PCR reads again with the CATT caller. The sample contains 45,000 to 50,000 delta-chain clones, about 1.5% of which appear only once. The sequencing sample was made of gamma-delta T cells from blood. These receptors were collected from a pool of human donors (malaria-infected and uninfected, not separated).

This clone turned up a few times. TCRdb pairs this DNA with a much larger clone's protein that differs at residue 14, likely a read error; the protein shown was translated from the DNA. The rearrangement links TRDV3 to TRDJ1; either TRDD2 or TRDD3 may supply D (7 bases each). The CDR3 covers 21 residues. Germline V gene data show CDR1 as TVYSNPD and CDR2 as GDNSRS (reference sequence). CDR3: CASRLLPLLGIISLFVDKLIF. The CDR3 bases are TGTGCCTCTCGCCTCCTTCCTCTACTGGGGATAATAAGCCTCTTCGTGGATAAACTCATCTTC.

This clone was counted only a few times. The protein held in TCRdb is that of a much larger clone and does not match this DNA's translation at residue 13, likely because of a read error; the protein shown is translated from the DNA. J is TRDJ1 and V is TRDV1, with 11 bases that match TRDD3. The J gene, left out of TCRdb, was set here by checking the DNA against germline. The CDR3 is 21 residues long. The germline V gene has CDR1 TSWWSYY and CDR2 QGS. With 7 bases clipped from V and 0 bases from J, the junction kept 22 bases outside the gene matches. This chain's CDR3 is CALERVWGIQAREAYTDKLIF. Here the CDR3 DNA reads TGTGCTCTTGAACGAGTCTGGGGGATACAGGCCCGAGAGGCTTACACCGATAAACTCATCTTT.

The chain has TRDV2 and TRDJ1, with a weak D call TRDD3 (6 bases). TCRdb gives no J gene; it was assigned here by matching the DNA to germline. The germline CDR1 and CDR2 sequences are GEAIGNYY and EKD. Trimming shortened V by 5 bases and J by 3 bases, and 15 bases separated the two germline ends. The CDR3 contains 14 residues. CDR3 DNA sequence: TGTGCCTGTGTTTTGGTGGGGGTACCCGATAAACTCATCTTT. Protein: CACVLVGVPDKLIF.

This clone was recorded at least ten times. TCRdb shows a much larger clone's protein in place of this DNA's translation, and the two differ at residue 5, likely through a read error; the protein shown is translated from the DNA. The chain recombines TRDV1 with TRDJ1; 8 bases fit TRDD3. The V segment lost 5 bases and the J segment 0 bases; nucleotides outside the gene matches: 14. The germline gives CDR1 TSWWSYY, CDR2 QGS. The CDR3 loop spans 18 amino acids. CDR3 bases: TGTGCTCTTGGGAAAACAAAGGGATACGTTCTTGACACCGATAAACTCATCTTT. This codes for CALGKTKGYVLDTDKLIF.